This entry is about one T cell receptor (beta chain). Its antigen remains unknown. This entry comes from a study of OX40 agonist ivuxolimab in advanced cancers. Regarding the study as a whole: CD8+ T cells averaged more expanded clones than CD4+. There were also nonresponders showing low normalized T-cell clonal expansion.

CDR3 size: 14 residues. Germline assignment: CDR1 MNHEY and CDR2 SMNVEV (reference sequence). J lost 5 bases, V lost 5 bases, and 4 bases had no gene match. Data came from immunoSEQ multiplex PCR; TCRdb stores just in-frame clones and leaves some out. The data show 40,000 to 50,000 clones, approximately 86% seen once. The specimen comprised CD4+ or CD8+ T cells sorted from blood, sampled in a trial of the OX40 agonist ivuxolimab. This sequence originates from an adult with an advanced solid tumor such as melanoma, head and neck, liver or kidney cancer. V usage is TRBV27 and J usage is TRBJ2-1; 9 nucleotides match TRBD2. The CDR3 spells CASSGLANDNEQFF. CDR3 bases: TGTGCCAGCAGTGGACTAGCGAACGACAATGAGCAGTTCTTC.